The 17 T cell receptor beta chains below were found in one sample sequenced in a study of low-dose radiotherapy and immunotherapy resistance in tumors. TRAV and TRBV primers primed cDNA for both TCRalpha and TCRbeta. TCRs were put through approximately 20 PCR cycles of amplification with Phusion. A constant-region primer and the V-primer adapter served as the primer pair. Using its own MiXCR run on the reads, TCRdb lists one record per CDR3 protein. Here the sample spans over 9,500 distinct CDR3 sequences, 65% being singletons. Source of these receptors: a human donor with advanced metastatic prostate, ovarian, gallbladder or colorectal cancer (not recorded which). This table probably holds off-target reads from a library built for another chain.

This rearrangement joins TRBV6-2 or TRBV6-3 to TRBJ2-7; D gene unclear. The V gene's germline CDR1 is MNHEY and CDR2 SVGEGT. This CDR3 comprises 16 residues. V gave up 5 bases and J gave up 0 bases, with 17 bases separating them. The CDR3 spells CASSPWESPSSYEQYF. For the CDR3, the DNA is TGTGCCAGCAGTCCCTGGGAAAGTCCGAGCTCCTACGAGCAGTACTTC.

The chain employs TRBV6-2 or TRBV6-3 and TRBJ2-7; 8 nucleotides line up with TRBD2. V shed 6 bases, J shed 5 bases, and the junction held 12 bases outside the gene matches. The CDR3 has 15 residues. The germline V gene has CDR1 MNHEY and CDR2 SVGEGT. The CDR3 region is CASSAGRAELNEQYF. The CDR3 coding sequence is TGTGCCAGCAGCGCCGGGAGGGCCGAGTTGAACGAGCAGTACTTC.

The rearrangement joins TRBV14 to TRBJ2-3; D not certain. In germline, CDR1 is SGHDN, CDR2 FVKESK. V lost 4 bases and J lost 4, with 9 bases in between. The CDR3 extends over 13 amino acids. The CDR3 loop reads CASSLALPDTQYF. The CDR3 DNA reads TGTGCCAGCAGCCTCGCCTTGCCAGATACGCAGTATTTT.

The CDR3 sequence is CASSPGQHYEQYF. The CDR3 DNA follows: TGTGCCAGCTCACCAGGACAGCACTACGAGCAGTACTTC. The V call is TRBV18, the J call TRBJ2-7; a weak D match, TRBD1 (6 bases). Germline V gives CDR1 KGHSH, CDR2 LQKENI. V shed 2 bases and J shed 3 bases, with 8 bases lying between them. The CDR3 loop spans 13 amino acids.

This chain joins TRBV6-1 and TRBJ1-4, with 7 positions matching TRBD1. The germline gives CDR1 MNHNS, CDR2 SASEGT. The CDR3 extends over 14 amino acids. The J segment lost 8 bases and the V segment lost 5 bases, leaving 8 bases of the junction unmatched. CDR3 sequence: CASSYPGTAEKLFF. The CDR3 bases are TGTGCCAGCAGTTACCCAGGGACAGCCGAAAAACTGTTTTTT.

CDR3 sequence reads: CASTQDFQPRSEQFF. The CDR3 DNA follows: TGTGCCAGCACCCAAGACTTTCAGCCCAGGAGTGAGCAGTTCTTC. The chain is built from TRBV28 and TRBJ2-1; no clear D. Germline CDR1 MDHEN, CDR2 SYDVKM. CDR3 length equals 15 residues. With 7 bases removed from V and 9 bases from J, the gap between germline ends came to 22 bases.

The rearrangement links TRBV5-5 to TRBJ1-4; 9 bases map to TRBD1. This CDR3 is 15 amino acids long. CDR1 SGHKS and CDR2 YYEKEE come from the germline V gene (reference sequence). V lost 2 bases to trimming and J lost 6 bases; unmatched junction nucleotides: 5. DNA of the CDR3: TGTGCCAGCAGCTTTAGGGGACAGGGATATGAAAAACTGTTTTTT. The encoded protein is CASSFRGQGYEKLFF.

The V and J genes are TRBV12-5 and TRBJ1-5, with D perhaps matching TRBD1 (6 bases). V was pared by 4 bases and J by 0 bases, with 13 bases between. CDR3 length: 16 residues. Germline loops: CDR1 LGHNT, CDR2 FRNRAP. CDR3 sequence: CASGSGQLSSNQPQHF. For the CDR3, the DNA is TGTGCTAGTGGTTCGGGACAACTCTCTAGCAATCAGCCCCAGCATTTT.

This clonotype was detected only a few times. The chain joins TRBV20-1 to TRBJ1-6, with 8 positions matching TRBD1. Germline V lookup: CDR1 DFQATT, CDR2 SNEGSKA (reference sequence). The junction had 7 bases not matched to a gene; V was cut back by 6 bases and J by 6 bases. This CDR3 region has 14 residues. CDR3 in DNA: TGCAGTGCCTCTCGGGACAGGATTAATTCACCCCTCCACTTT. Encoded protein: CSASRDRINSPLHF.

This sequence joins TRBV5-1 and TRBJ1-2, with 10 bases identical to TRBD1. This CDR3 comprises 12 residues. CDR1 is SGHRS and CDR2 is YFSETQ in the germline V gene. The V and J ends lost 4 bases and 8 bases, in that order; junction bases with no gene match: 2. The CDR3 spells CASSGTGDGYTF. In DNA form, the CDR3 reads TGCGCCAGCAGCGGGACAGGGGACGGCTACACCTTC. Variable domain in full (rest from reference TRBV5-1 and TRBJ1-2): KAGVTQTPRYLIKTRGQQVTLSCSPISGHRSVSWYQQTPGQGLQFLFEYFSETQRNKGNFPGRFSGRQFSNSRSEMNVSTLELGDSALYLCASSGTGDGYTFGSGTRLTVV.

The chain recombines TRBV6-2 or TRBV6-3 with TRBJ2-7; TRBD1 agrees at 10 bases. CDR3 length: 14 residues. Trimming took 5 bases from V and 3 from J; bases not matched to a gene: 4. From germline, CDR1 is MNHEY and CDR2 SVGEGT. CDR3 amino acids: CASSETGGFYEQYF. As DNA, the CDR3 is TGTGCCAGCAGTGAGACAGGGGGCTTCTACGAGCAGTACTTC.

A few counts support this clonotype. This chain joins TRBV4-3 and TRBJ2-1, with D perhaps matching TRBD2 (6 bases). This CDR3 has 14 amino acids. The germline gives CDR1 LGHNA, CDR2 YSLEER. Trimming took 3 bases from V and 8 from J, leaving 14 bases between them. CDR3 in DNA: TGCGCCAGCAGCCATTTGGAGGGAGAAGATGAGCAGTTCTTC. Translating it yields CASSHLEGEDEQFF.

This clonotype was detected a few times. For the CDR3, the DNA is TGTGCCACCTCTGGACAGGTTTTCTACGAGCAGTACTTC. This encodes CATSGQVFYEQYF. The chain carries TRBV2 and TRBJ2-7, with 7 nucleotides matching TRBD1. Germline CDR1 reads SNHLY; CDR2 reads FYNNEI. The CDR3 runs to 13 residues. Germline trimming cut 10 bases from V and 3 bases from J; bases unmatched to any gene: 9.

This clonotype has only one observation. This chain uses TRBV24-1 with TRBJ2-3, with 9 bases matching TRBD2. CDR1 is KGHDR, CDR2 SFDVKD, per germline. V gave up 1 base and J gave up 10 bases; unmatched junction bases: 2. The CDR3 loop spans 13 amino acids. The CDR3 nucleotides read TGTGCCACCAGTGATTTCGGACTAGCGTCGCAGTATTTT. Amino acids: CATSDFGLASQYF.

This rearrangement joins TRBV6-2 or TRBV6-3 to TRBJ2-7, with no clear D. Per the germline V gene, CDR1 is MNHEY and CDR2 is SVGEGT. This CDR3 has 15 amino acids. V dropped 5 bases and J dropped 1 base, with 15 bases sitting between them. The CDR3 nucleotides read TGTGCCAGCAGTGACTTACCCTCTCGATCCTACGAGCAGTACTTC. Its protein is CASSDLPSRSYEQYF.

This sequence joins TRBV9 and TRBJ2-2; D gene uncertain. Germline V gene sequence: CDR1 SGDLS, CDR2 YYNGEE. Trimming left V 1 base short and J 2 bases short, with 12 bases between. The length of the CDR3 is 16 residues. The CDR3 region is CASSVTQTVNTGELFF. For the CDR3, the DNA is TGTGCCAGCAGCGTAACACAGACGGTAAACACCGGGGAGCTGTTTTTT.

The chain links TRBV5-1 to TRBJ2-1, with 8 nucleotides matching TRBD1. The V gene end was trimmed by 5 bases and the J gene end by 2 bases; junction bases not matched to a gene: 9. This CDR3 region has 16 residues. Germline CDR1 reads SGHRS; CDR2 reads YFSETQ. For the CDR3, the DNA is TGCGCCAGCAGTATTTACGGACAGGGCCCCTACAATGAGCAGTTCTTC. It encodes CASSIYGQGPYNEQFF.